This record looks at one T cell receptor (beta chain) sequence and its context. Its antigen remains unknown. This specimen belongs to a study of T-cell reconstitution after alpha-beta-depleted transplantation in children. Findings of the study overall: At day 60, the high TCRbeta diversity found in some patients originated from recipient T cells and thymic progenitors that had survived.

Unique molecular identifiers featured in how the TCRbeta library was prepared. TCRdb itself ran the PCR reads through MiXCR, one entry per CDR3 protein. The sample records over 120,000 distinct CDR3 sequences, 8% to 10% being singletons. The germline V and J ends were trimmed by 10 bases and 2 bases, with 12 bases remaining between them. Per the germline V gene, CDR1 is MDHEN and CDR2 is SYDVKM. There are 12 residues in the CDR3. Sequencing used PBMCs, mostly from graft donor cells, obtained 180 days after TCRalphabeta/CD19-depleted stem cell transplant. This chain connects TRBV28 to TRBJ2-7; maybe TRBD1 (5 bases). The TCR sequence derives from a female patient aged 2 to 10 who had a stem cell transplant for congenital amegakaryocytic thrombocytopenia, so the T cells may come from the graft donor. Here the CDR3 DNA reads TGTGCCACCAGCCTCAGGGCCTACGAGCAGTACTTC. Translation: CATSLRAYEQYF.